Listed here are 16 T cell receptor beta chains from one sample, sequenced in a study of regulatory T cells in long-lasting Graves disease. Building of the TCR beta libraries involved iRepertoire HTBI primers and Arm-PCR of CDR3 regions. TCRdb re-called the multiplex PCR reads through MiXCR, storing one row per CDR3 protein. The table records 350,000 to 450,000 distinct CDR3 sequences, about a sixth of them present only once. Time point of the sample: newly diagnosed GD, antithyroid drugs for less than 3 months. Isolated PBMC RNA provided the starting material for the TCR library. This sample also appeared in a second study, on T cells in Graves' hyperthyroidism and ophthalmopathy.

The material sequenced was peripheral blood mononuclear cells (PBMCs), taken at new diagnosis, from a patient treated with antithyroid drugs. These receptors all stem from a man between 35 and 55 years old with Graves disease.

This clonotype was found a few times. The chain is built from TRBV7-9 and TRBJ1-4; no firm D call. The CDR3 covers 13 residues. Germline V gives CDR1 SEHNR, CDR2 FQNEAQ (reference sequence). V was clipped by 7 bases and J by 4 bases, with 10 bases between them. CDR3 residues: CASTTGGNEKLFF. The DNA for the CDR3 is TGTGCCAGCACCACCGGAGGTAATGAAAAACTGTTTTTT.

J is TRBJ1-2 and V is TRBV4-2, with 7 nucleotides matching TRBD1. V lost 1 base and J lost 10; bases outside the gene matches: 6. Germline-derived CDR1 and CDR2 are LGHNA and YNFKEQ. The CDR3 extends over 13 amino acids. CDR3 residues: CASSQGGQSPYTF. The CDR3 DNA sequence: TGTGCCAGCAGCCAAGGGGGACAGAGCCCCTACACCTTC.

In this sample, this clonotype turned up a few times. The genes are TRBV6-2 or TRBV6-3 and TRBJ1-6, with 7 bases lining up with TRBD1. The germline V gene has CDR1 MNHEY and CDR2 SVGEGT. Losses at the gene ends were 4 bases for V and 7 bases for J; bases not matched to a gene: 10. The CDR3 extends over 16 amino acids. CDR3 coding DNA: TGTGCCAGCAGTTTCCTTGGGATAGGGGGCAATTCACCCCTCCACTTT. Translation gives CASSFLGIGGNSPLHF.

In its sample, this clonotype was seen many times. This rearrangement joins TRBV3-1 to TRBJ2-2; D may correspond to TRBD1 or TRBD2 (5 bases each). Looked up from germline, CDR1 is LGHDT and CDR2 is YNNKEL (reference sequence). V lost 4 bases to trimming and J lost 4 bases, with 13 bases between them. CDR3 size: 15 residues. CDR3 sequence (DNA): TGTGCCAGCAGCCTCGCAGTTGGGGGCACCGGGGAGCTGTTTTTT. Amino acids: CASSLAVGGTGELFF.

The chain has TRBV6-1 and TRBJ1-5; possible D gene TRBD1, 6 bases. Trimming left V 4 bases short and J 6 bases short, with 10 bases between. This CDR3 is 13 amino acids long. Germline CDR1 reads MNHNS; CDR2 reads SASEGT. CDR3 bases: TGTGCCAGCAGTGGACAGGTTGGTCAGCCCCAGCATTTT. Translating it yields CASSGQVGQPQHF.

This chain links TRBV20-1 with TRBJ2-7; D is ambiguous. The CDR3 has 14 amino acids. Deletions cut 4 bases from V and 3 bases from J, with 16 bases between. From germline, CDR1 is DFQATT and CDR2 SNEGSKA (reference sequence). CDR3 bases: TGCAGTGCTAAAAGTACAAATGGAGACTACGAGCAGTACTTC. Encoded protein: CSAKSTNGDYEQYF.

About this clonotype: A single base separates this from a much larger clone, so it may be a read error. The gene calls are TRBV27 and TRBJ1-2; D gene ambiguous. The CDR3 is made up of 15 amino acids. The V end lost 3 bases, the J end lost 2 bases, and 13 bases lay between the germline ends. Looked up from germline, CDR1 is MNHEY and CDR2 is SMNVEV (reference sequence). CDR3 protein: CASSFRISGNYGYTF. CDR3 bases: TGTGCCAGCAGTTTCAGGATATCGGGCAACTATGGCTACACCTTC.

There are a few counts of this clonotype. The V and J genes are TRBV28 and TRBJ1-6; perhaps TRBD1 as D (5 bases). CDR3 length: 10 amino acids. V gave up 5 bases and J gave up 18 bases, with 11 bases separating them. CDR1 MDHEN and CDR2 SYDVKM come from the germline V gene. For the CDR3, the DNA is TGTGCCAGCAGTGGGGGACTGCCCCACTTT. Translating gives CASSGGLPHF.

The genes are TRBV2 and TRBJ2-5; D might be TRBD1 or TRBD2, each matching 5 bases. The V end was cut by 6 bases, the J end by 4 bases, with 15 bases between. Germline CDR1 reads SNHLY; CDR2 reads FYNNEI. The CDR3 is 14 residues long. The CDR3, as DNA: TGTGCCAGCAGGCTGACGTGGGGGAGAGAGACCCAGTACTTC. It is translated as CASRLTWGRETQYF.

This clonotype appeared many times. The chain joins TRBV12-3 or TRBV12-4 to TRBJ1-5; TRBD1 is a possible D gene (6 bases). Trimming pared 3 bases from V and 7 bases from J, leaving 10 bases between. This CDR3 has 13 amino acids. The CDR3 reads CASSLDRRQPQHF. The CDR3 region has the DNA TGTGCCAGCAGTTTGGACAGAAGGCAGCCCCAGCATTTT.

This clonotype has only a few counts. The V call is TRBV24-1, the J call TRBJ2-2, with 10 bases fitting TRBD2. CDR1 is KGHDR and CDR2 is SFDVKD in the germline V gene. The CDR3 has 16 residues. Trimming took 2 bases from V and 7 from J; bases not matched to a gene: 6. For the CDR3, the DNA is TGTGCCACCAGTGATTCGGTTCTAGCGGGGGTCGGGGAGCTGTTTTTT. This encodes CATSDSVLAGVGELFF.

This clonotype was seen repeatedly, ten times or more. The V gene is TRBV27, the J gene TRBJ1-5, with unresolved D. This CDR3 is built from 13 residues. V lost 5 bases to trimming and J lost 9 bases, with 14 bases between them. Germline V gene data show CDR1 as MNHEY and CDR2 as SMNVEV (reference sequence). The CDR3 nucleotides read TGTGCCAGCAGTCCGACAACCAGCAGGCCCCAGCATTTT. Amino acid sequence: CASSPTTSRPQHF.

This clonotype appeared many times. This rearrangement joins TRBV20-1 to TRBJ1-6; TRBD1 agrees at 10 bases. The CDR3 loop spans 12 amino acids. The V gene's germline CDR1 is DFQATT and CDR2 SNEGSKA (reference sequence). J gave up 11 bases and V 6 bases, and 4 bases lay outside the gene matches. This CDR3 reads CSARDRGAPLHF. The DNA of the CDR3 is TGCAGTGCCCGGGACAGGGGTGCACCCCTCCACTTT.

There are many counts of this clonotype. The CDR3 DNA reads TGTGCCAGCAGAGGACAGGGGGCCAAGCAGTACTTC. It specifies CASRGQGAKQYF. This chain joins TRBV28 and TRBJ2-7, with 11 nucleotides matching TRBD1. V lost 6 bases, J lost 8 bases, and 3 bases stayed unmatched. The CDR3 is 12 residues long. Germline V gene lookup returns CDR1 MDHEN and CDR2 SYDVKM. Supplemented by reference TRBV28 and TRBJ2-7, the full variable domain reads DVKVTQSSRYLVKRTGEKVFLECVQDMDHENMFWYRQDPGLGLRLIYFSYDVKMKEKGDIPEGYSVSREKKERFSLILESASTNQTSMYLCASRGQGAKQYFGPGTRLTVT.

V is TRBV30 and J is TRBJ2-3, with TRBD2 as a possible D gene (6 bases). The CDR3 totals 15 residues. Trimming took off 1 base at V and 6 bases at J, with 17 bases between the two ends. Germline CDR1 reads GTSNPN; CDR2 reads SVGIG (reference sequence). CDR3 sequence reads: CAWSGLVGSGDTQYF. CDR3 bases: TGTGCCTGGAGTGGACTAGTGGGCTCAGGGGATACGCAGTATTTT.

The chain has TRBV2 and TRBJ2-3, with TRBD2 identical over 9 bases. Germline values: CDR1 SNHLY, CDR2 FYNNEI. The CDR3 runs to 15 residues. The V segment lost 7 bases and the J segment 2 bases; nucleotides outside the gene matches: 7. This chain's CDR3 is CASKRWTSDTDTQYF. As DNA, the CDR3 is TGTGCCAGCAAGAGGTGGACTAGCGACACAGATACGCAGTATTTT.